This is a list of T cell receptor beta chains from one sample in a study of OX40 agonist ivuxolimab in advanced cancers. Measured with immunoSEQ multiplex PCR; TCRdb has only the in-frame clones, and not every one. This sample has tens of thousands of clones, with 80% to 90% found just once. Sequencing was performed on CD4+ or CD8+ T cells sorted from blood, taken in a trial of the OX40 agonist ivuxolimab. These receptors all come from an adult with an advanced solid tumor such as melanoma, head and neck, liver or kidney cancer. Each CDR3 is given with its conserved first and last residue. D genes are given only for firm matches. A clone size is listed for some rows: how often the clone was seen (once, few, many), or a class if it is expanded.

clone_size	v_call	j_call	d_call	cdr3_nt	cdr3_aa
-	TRBV11-2	TRBJ2-3	-	TGTGCCAGCAGCTACACGGGACTCTGGACAGATACGCAGTATTTT	CASSYTGLWTDTQYF
-	TRBV28	TRBJ1-1	-	TGTGCCAGCAGTTTACATGGGGTCACTGAAGCTTTCTTT	CASSLHGVTEAFF
-	TRBV7-8	TRBJ1-3	TRBD1	TGTGCCAGCAGCGCCCGACAGGGTAGCTCTGGAAACACCATATATTTT	CASSARQGSSGNTIYF
-	TRBV9	TRBJ2-5	-	TGTGCCAGCAGCCTTGATCCAGCTCAAGAGACCCAGTACTTC	CASSLDPAQETQYF
-	TRBV30	TRBJ1-4	TRBD1	TGTGCCTGGAGTTTAGACAGGGACTATGAAAAACTGTTTTTT	CAWSLDRDYEKLFF
-	TRBV7-2	TRBJ2-5	-	TGTGCCAGCAGCCTTTCCCAGGGTAAAGAGACCCAGTACTTC	CASSLSQGKETQYF
once	TRBV28	TRBJ2-1	-	TGTGCCAGCAGTTTCAGGGGGCGCGGGGGTGAGCAGTTCTTC	CASSFRGRGGEQFF
once	TRBV19	TRBJ2-6	TRBD1	TGTGCCAGTAGTATGCCCCACAGGGGCTCTGGGGCCAACGTCCTGACTTTC	CASSMPHRGSGANVLTF
-	TRBV4-1	TRBJ1-1	TRBD1	TGCGCCAGCAGCCACCCGGGACAGGGGACTGAAGCTTTCTTT	CASSHPGQGTEAFF
-	TRBV27	TRBJ2-5	TRBD1	TGTGCCAGCAGTCTCTCAAGACAGACAGGGGAGACCCAGTACTTC	CASSLSRQTGETQYF
-	TRBV5-1	TRBJ2-2	TRBD1	TGCGCCAGCAGCCTCCGGGACAGGAACACCGGGGAGCTGTTTTTT	CASSLRDRNTGELFF
once	TRBV19	TRBJ1-2	-	TGTGCCAGTAGCCTCGTAGCCGCCGACGGCTACACCTTC	CASSLVAADGYTF
-	TRBV19	TRBJ2-4	TRBD1	TGTGCCAGTAGTACCCCCGGGACAGTTAACATTCAGTACTTC	CASSTPGTVNIQYF
-	TRBV6-1	TRBJ1-2	TRBD1	TGTGCCAGCAGCTTCCGGGACAGCAACTATGGCTACACCTTC	CASSFRDSNYGYTF
-	TRBV19	TRBJ1-5	-	TGTGCCACCCGGACCGAGCGGAGCAATCAGCCCCAGCATTTT	CATRTERSNQPQHF
-	TRBV27	TRBJ2-1	TRBD2	TGTGCCAGCAGTTCGTTTAGCGGGGCTTACAATGAGCAGTTCTTC	CASSSFSGAYNEQFF
-	TRBV7-9	TRBJ2-7	TRBD1	TGTGCCAGCATACCGGGACAGGGGTCCTACGAGCAGTACTTC	CASIPGQGSYEQYF
few	TRBV7-9	TRBJ1-2	-	TGTGCCAGCAGCAGGGGTGAGGGCTACACCTTC	CASSRGEGYTF
once	TRBV9	TRBJ1-3	-	TGTGCCAGCAGCGCGGGACCCTCTGGAAACACCATATATTTT	CASSAGPSGNTIYF
-	TRBV6-6	TRBJ1-3	TRBD1	TGTGCCAGCAGCGCGGACAGGGGAAGGAACACCATATATTTT	CASSADRGRNTIYF
-	TRBV28	TRBJ1-6	-	TGTGCCAGCAGTCCCCAGATTTATAACCCCTATAATTCACCCCTCCACTTT	CASSPQIYNPYNSPLHF
-	TRBV20-1	TRBJ2-5	-	TGCAGTGCCTTCGACAGGGAGACCCAGTACTTC	CSAFDRETQYF